The 29 T cell receptor beta chains below were found in one sample sequenced in a study of T cells after yellow fever vaccination. TCRdb reanalysed the 5' RACE reads using MiXCR and keeps one entry per CDR3 protein. The table has approximately 130,000 distinct CDR3 sequences, approximately 14% seen once; the top ten hold around 46%. The material was CD8+ T cells sorted from PBMCs, obtained 5 days after the yellow fever booster vaccination. The receptors originated from a young man who received the YFV17D yellow fever vaccine.

The chain recombines TRBV29-1 with TRBJ1-2, with D hard to call. The length of the CDR3 is 14 residues. The germline V and J ends were trimmed by 2 bases and 1 base, with 11 bases remaining between them. Germline CDR1 is SQVTM and CDR2 is ANQGSEA. CDR3 region: CSVEPAASNYGYTF. CDR3 DNA: TGCAGCGTTGAACCGGCTGCCAGTAACTATGGCTACACCTTC.

This clonotype appeared a few times. This rearrangement joins TRBV19 to TRBJ1-1, with D possibly being TRBD1 (5 bases). Trimming removed 0 bases from V and 6 bases from J, with 14 bases in between. CDR1 is LNHDA, CDR2 SQIVND, per germline (reference sequence). The CDR3 length is 15 residues. In DNA form, the CDR3 reads TGTGCCAGTAGTATAGAATCCATGGGGGTTTCTGAAGCTTTCTTT. Its protein is CASSIESMGVSEAFF.

This clonotype was observed a handful of times. The V and J genes are TRBV27 and TRBJ1-1; tentative D call: TRBD1 (5 bases). The CDR3 totals 14 residues. Germline V gene lookup returns CDR1 MNHEY and CDR2 SMNVEV (reference sequence). Trimming pared 5 bases from V and 1 base from J, leaving 11 bases between. The CDR3 reads CASSPTGPNTEAFF. The CDR3 region has the DNA TGTGCCAGCAGTCCCACGGGACCGAACACTGAAGCTTTCTTT.

This chain uses TRBV12-3 or TRBV12-4 with TRBJ1-1; unclear D gene. V lost 8 bases, J lost 0 bases, and 7 bases lay in between. The CDR3 spans 12 residues. The CDR3 loop is CASGRVNTEAFF. The CDR3 DNA is TGTGCCAGCGGACGCGTGAACACTGAAGCTTTCTTT.

There are a few counts of this clonotype. V and J are TRBV9 and TRBJ1-1; D is possibly TRBD1 (5 bases). The CDR3 is 13 amino acids. Germline V gene lookup returns CDR1 SGDLS and CDR2 YYNGEE. V gave up 0 bases and J gave up 5 bases, with 8 bases separating them. CDR3 sequence (DNA): TGTGCCAGCAGCGTAGGGGGCCGGACTGAAGCTTTCTTT. It codes for CASSVGGRTEAFF. The full variable domain, with the rest looked up from reference TRBV9 and TRBJ1-1, is DSGVTQTPKHLITATGQRVTLRCSPRSGDLSVYWYQQSLDQGLQFLIQYYNGEERAKGNILERFSAQQFPDLHSELNLSSLELGDSALYFCASSVGGRTEAFFGQGTRLTVV.

V and J are TRBV7-2 and TRBJ2-3; the match to TRBD2 covers 9 bases. CDR3 length equals 16 residues. V lost 5 bases, J lost 0 bases, and 6 bases stayed unmatched. The germline gives CDR1 SGHTA, CDR2 FQGNSA. The CDR3 sequence: CASSPFLAGSTDTQYF. Here the CDR3 DNA reads TGTGCCAGCAGCCCCTTTCTAGCGGGAAGCACAGATACGCAGTATTTT.

This clonotype was counted only a few times. The chain recombines TRBV25-1 with TRBJ2-1; D is perhaps TRBD1 or TRBD2 (5 bases each). The CDR3 has 13 amino acids. The germline CDR1 and CDR2 sequences are MGHDK and SYGVNS. The V end lost 11 bases, the J end lost 5 bases, and 16 bases lay between the germline ends. The CDR3 DNA reads TGTGCCGGCCCGGGACCCCGCCACAATGAGCAGTTCTTC. It translates to CAGPGPRHNEQFF.

The chain has TRBV12-3 or TRBV12-4 and TRBJ1-5, with D perhaps matching TRBD1 (5 bases). The V end lost 1 base, the J end lost 0 bases, and 7 bases lay between the germline ends. The CDR3 loop spans 15 amino acids. The CDR3 is CASSLVGDSNQPQHF. The CDR3 DNA reads as TGTGCCAGCAGTTTAGTGGGGGATAGCAATCAGCCCCAGCATTTT.

A few counts support this clonotype. The genes are TRBV30 and TRBJ2-3; D remains unclear. The germline V gene has CDR1 GTSNPN and CDR2 SVGIG (reference sequence). Trimming pared 6 bases from V and 0 bases from J, leaving 16 bases between. The CDR3 is 15 amino acids. CDR3 DNA: TGTGCCTGCGCTACGGGTGGGTCCAGCACAGATACGCAGTATTTT. Translating it yields CACATGGSSTDTQYF.

This clonotype was counted only a few times. The rearrangement links TRBV5-5 to TRBJ2-5, with 7 bases lining up with TRBD1. This CDR3 has 14 amino acids. V lost 5 bases, J lost 3 bases, and 7 bases stayed unmatched. CDR1 SGHKS and CDR2 YYEKEE come from the germline V gene (reference sequence). The CDR3 DNA is TGTGCCAGCAGGAATCCGGGACAGAAAGAGACCCAGTACTTC. Protein sequence: CASRNPGQKETQYF.

As concerns this clonotype: Mismatch with germline at one junction end may stem from a read error. Written as DNA, the CDR3 is TGTGCCACCGGTGATTATTGGACAGGAGGTGGCTACACCTTC. It is translated as CATGDYWTGGGYTF. The genes are TRBV24-1 and TRBJ1-2; 7 bases are a match to TRBD1. Germline V gene data show CDR1 as KGHDR and CDR2 as SFDVKD. This CDR3 comprises 14 residues.

This chain connects TRBV11-2 to TRBJ2-5; the D gene is possibly TRBD1 (6 bases). The V gene's germline CDR1 is SGHAT and CDR2 FQNNGV. CDR3 length: 16 amino acids. V lost 6 bases and J lost 10, with 27 bases in between. The CDR3 region is CASSRATRGPGVVQYF. DNA for the CDR3: TGTGCCAGCAGTCGCGCTACAAGGGGACCAGGGGTGGTCCAGTACTTC.

The V and J genes are TRBV29-1 and TRBJ1-4; 7 nucleotides align to TRBD1. J lost 7 bases, V lost 8 bases, and 13 bases had no gene match. The CDR3 covers 14 residues. Germline V CDR1 and CDR2: SQVTM, ANQGSEA. CDR3 bases: TGCAGCCCTTGGCTCAGGGGGGGAGGTGAAAAACTGTTTTTT. This gives the protein CSPWLRGGGEKLFF.

Only a few counts were recorded for this clonotype. The DNA of the CDR3 is TGCGCCAGCAGCCAAGTTGGTAGCGCCCCAGGGGGGAATGAGCAGTTCTTC. Protein product: CASSQVGSAPGGNEQFF. This chain connects TRBV4-1 to TRBJ2-1; the D gene is possibly TRBD1 (7 bases). The CDR3 spans 17 residues. The germline V and J ends were trimmed by 1 base and 7 bases, with 20 bases remaining between them. Germline CDR1 is MGHRA and CDR2 is YSYEKL.

The genes are TRBV12-3 or TRBV12-4 and TRBJ2-1, with D uncertain. Trimming took off 3 bases at V and 0 bases at J, with 12 bases between the two ends. CDR3 length equals 16 residues. CDR3 bases: TGTGCCAGCAGTTTCAGACGGATTAGCTCCTACAATGAGCAGTTCTTC. The encoded protein is CASSFRRISSYNEQFF.

The chain links TRBV5-4 to TRBJ2-1; possible D gene TRBD1, 6 bases. Germline values: CDR1 SGHNT, CDR2 YYREEE (reference sequence). This CDR3 contains 17 residues. Trimming shortened V by 3 bases and J by 0 bases, and 16 bases separated the two germline ends. CDR3 sequence: CASSSVQGGNSYNEQFF. The CDR3, as DNA: TGTGCCAGCAGCTCGGTACAGGGTGGAAACTCCTACAATGAGCAGTTCTTC.

This sequence joins TRBV7-3 and TRBJ2-3; perhaps TRBD1 as D (5 bases). The CDR3 covers 16 residues. Germline V gene sequence: CDR1 SGHTA, CDR2 FQGTGA. V lost 2 bases, J lost 0 bases, and 12 bases lay in between. The CDR3 reads CASSLHDAGSTDTQYF. As DNA, the CDR3 is TGTGCCAGCAGCTTACATGATGCAGGGAGCACAGATACGCAGTATTTT.

V is TRBV9 and J is TRBJ2-1, with D tentatively TRBD2 (5 bases). Germline CDR1 reads SGDLS; CDR2 reads YYNGEE. With 0 bases removed from V and 5 bases from J, the gap between germline ends came to 6 bases. The CDR3 is 13 amino acids. The CDR3 DNA reads as TGTGCCAGCAGCGTAGACGGGGACAATGAGCAGTTCTTC. Translated, it gives CASSVDGDNEQFF.

CDR3 sequence: CASKPQVNSGEQYF. In nucleotides, the CDR3 is TGTGCCAGCAAACCTCAGGTGAACTCCGGCGAGCAGTACTTC. This chain links TRBV27 with TRBJ2-7; no firm D call. This CDR3 region has 14 residues. Germline lookup yields CDR1 MNHEY and CDR2 SMNVEV (reference sequence). V was clipped by 7 bases and J by 6 bases, with 19 bases between them.

The chain uses TRBV21-1 and TRBJ2-7; the table's D call, TRBD1, was not checked against the DNA. TRBV21-1 is deemed a pseudogene. This CDR3 has 15 residues. CDR3 DNA sequence: TGTGCCAGCATCTGGGACCCCCGGGGCACCTACGAGCAGTACGTC. Translation gives CASIWDPRGTYEQYV.

This clonotype has just a few counts. The chain uses TRBV10-3 and TRBJ2-7; D remains unclear. This CDR3 is 14 amino acids long. Trimming removed 0 bases from V and 1 base from J, with 7 bases in between. Germline V gives CDR1 ENHRY, CDR2 SYGVKD. CDR3 amino acids: CAISESLTSYEQYF. Written as DNA, the CDR3 is TGTGCCATCAGTGAGTCGCTGACATCCTACGAGCAGTACTTC.

This clonotype has more than one count but fewer than ten. The gene calls are TRBV12-3 or TRBV12-4 and TRBJ2-3, with unresolved D. With 3 bases removed from V and 3 bases from J, the gap between germline ends came to 7 bases. CDR3 size: 13 residues. The CDR3 bases are TGTGCCAGCAGTTTTGCGGTTACAGATACGCAGTATTTT. This gives the protein CASSFAVTDTQYF.

Only a few counts were recorded for this clonotype. This sequence joins TRBV25-1 and TRBJ1-2, with no clear D. This CDR3 is 11 amino acids long. Germline CDR1 is MGHDK and CDR2 is SYGVNS. Between the trimmed V and J ends, which lost 2 bases and 8 bases, there was a span of 6 bases. CDR3 in DNA: TGTGCCAGCAGTGAAGATGACGGCTACACCTTC. It encodes CASSEDDGYTF.

A few counts support this clonotype. The chain joins TRBV4-3 to TRBJ2-1; 14 bases are shared with TRBD2. Per germline, CDR1 LGHNA and CDR2 YSLEER. CDR3 size: 16 residues. V dropped 5 bases and J dropped 2; count of bases not matched to a gene: 2. The CDR3 here is CASSSTSGGAYNEQFF. The DNA for the CDR3 is TGCGCCAGCAGCTCGACTAGCGGGGGGGCCTACAATGAGCAGTTCTTC.

This clonotype occurred a few times. The V call is TRBV6-5, the J call TRBJ2-2, with D possibly matching TRBD1 (6 bases). The CDR3 runs 16 residues. Germline V gene data show CDR1 as MNHEY and CDR2 as SVGAGI. Trimming took off 0 bases at V and 4 bases at J, with 12 bases between the two ends. CDR3 nucleotide sequence: TGTGCCAGCAGTTACTCAACAGGGTTGGTCACCGGGGAGCTGTTTTTT. This codes for CASSYSTGLVTGELFF.

This clonotype was picked up a small number of times. The V and J genes are TRBV2 and TRBJ2-6; D may be TRBD2 (7 bases). This CDR3 contains 17 residues. Germline V CDR1 and CDR2: SNHLY, FYNNEI. Trimming cost V 7 bases and J 4 bases, with 20 bases left between them. The CDR3 loop reads CASMSGYGGPGANVLTF. DNA for the CDR3: TGTGCCAGCATGTCCGGTTACGGGGGGCCCGGGGCCAACGTCCTGACTTTC.

The CDR3 DNA is TGCAGTGCTAGAGACGAGGGCCATGAGCAGTTCTTC. The encoded protein is CSARDEGHEQFF. The V call is TRBV20-1, the J call TRBJ2-1; D possibly corresponds to TRBD2 (5 bases). The ends were cut back, 0 bases at V and 8 bases at J, with 8 bases in the middle. This CDR3 has 12 residues. Germline V gives CDR1 DFQATT, CDR2 SNEGSKA (reference sequence).

This clonotype appeared a few times. The V call is TRBV5-1, the J call TRBJ1-1; possible D gene TRBD1, 5 bases. From germline, CDR1 is SGHRS and CDR2 YFSETQ. The length of the CDR3 is 15 residues. V gave up 4 bases and J gave up 2 bases, with 15 bases separating them. The CDR3: CASSGPTGVNTEAFF. CDR3 bases: TGCGCCAGCAGCGGACCAACAGGAGTTAACACTGAAGCTTTCTTT.

V usage is TRBV5-6 and J usage is TRBJ2-7, with a tentative D call TRBD1 (6 bases). CDR1 is SGHDT, CDR2 YYEEEE, per germline. The CDR3 is made up of 14 amino acids. V was shortened by 4 bases and J by 0 bases, with 11 bases between the two germline ends. Here the CDR3 DNA reads TGTGCCAGCAGCACCCGGGACAACTCCTACGAGCAGTACGTC. Protein: CASSTRDNSYEQYV.